What follows describes a single TCR beta chain. As yet, its antigen is unknown. Germline loops: CDR1 SGHVS, CDR2 FQNEAQ. CDR3 size: 14 residues. Trimming left V 1 base short and J 4 bases short, with 11 bases between. The sample comes from a study of T cell repertoires in cytomegalovirus infection. About the study: Recently identified HLA-C-restricted CMV epitopes were among the peptides used. Public TCR beta signatures were indicative of both CMV infection and a matching HLA type.

Study-wide points: HLA-C-restricted CMV-specific TCR beta clonotypes were dominant in the ex vivo response.

TCRdb reprocessed the reads with MiXCR, giving one entry per CDR3 protein. The sample has 360,000 or so distinct CDR3 sequences, roughly 34% seen once. The TCR comes from a human donor in good health (CMV status not recorded). Some clones in this sample may be carry-over from other donors' samples. The J gene is TRBJ2-7, the V gene TRBV7-8; D gene uncertain. Specimen: cultured PBMCs, collected from culture after CMV antigen stimulation. DNA for the CDR3: TGTGCCAGCAGCTTAGGGGCCAAAGTATACGAGCAGTACGTC. Protein: CASSLGAKVYEQYV.